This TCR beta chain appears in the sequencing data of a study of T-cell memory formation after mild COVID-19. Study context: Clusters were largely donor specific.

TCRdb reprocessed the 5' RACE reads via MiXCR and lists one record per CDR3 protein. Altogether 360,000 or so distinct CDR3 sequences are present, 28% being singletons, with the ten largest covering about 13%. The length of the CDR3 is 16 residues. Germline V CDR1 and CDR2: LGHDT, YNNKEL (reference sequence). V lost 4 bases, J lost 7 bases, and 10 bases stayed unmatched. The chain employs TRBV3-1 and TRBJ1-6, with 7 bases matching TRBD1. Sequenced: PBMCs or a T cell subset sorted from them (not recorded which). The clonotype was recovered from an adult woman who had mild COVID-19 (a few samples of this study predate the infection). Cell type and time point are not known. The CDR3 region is CASSLRGGVPNSPLHF. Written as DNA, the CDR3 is TGTGCCAGCAGCCTACGAGGGGGCGTCCCCAATTCACCCCTCCACTTT.